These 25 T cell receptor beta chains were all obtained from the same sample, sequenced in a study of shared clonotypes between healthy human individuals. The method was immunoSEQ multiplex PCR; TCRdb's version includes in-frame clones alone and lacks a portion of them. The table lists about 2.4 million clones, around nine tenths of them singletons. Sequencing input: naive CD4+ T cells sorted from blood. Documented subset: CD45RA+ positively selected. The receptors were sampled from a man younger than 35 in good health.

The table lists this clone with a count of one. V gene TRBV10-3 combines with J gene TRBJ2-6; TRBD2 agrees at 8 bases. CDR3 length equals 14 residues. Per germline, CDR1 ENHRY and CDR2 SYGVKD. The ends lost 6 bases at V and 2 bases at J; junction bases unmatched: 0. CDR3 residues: CAIRRGAGANVLTF. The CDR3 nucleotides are TGTGCCATCAGGCGGGGGGCTGGGGCCAACGTCCTGACTTTC.

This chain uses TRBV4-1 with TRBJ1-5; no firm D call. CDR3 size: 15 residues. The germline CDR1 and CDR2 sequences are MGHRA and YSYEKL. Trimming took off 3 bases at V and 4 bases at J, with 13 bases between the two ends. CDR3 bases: TGCGCCAGCAGCCAGAACCCGTCGGGTAATCAGCCCCAGCATTTT. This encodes CASSQNPSGNQPQHF.

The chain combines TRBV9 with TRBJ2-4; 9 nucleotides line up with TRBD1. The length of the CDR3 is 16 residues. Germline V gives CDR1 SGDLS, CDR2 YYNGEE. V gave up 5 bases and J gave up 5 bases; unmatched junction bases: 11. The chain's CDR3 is CASSLQGASSQNIQYF. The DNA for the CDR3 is TGTGCCAGCAGTCTACAGGGGGCATCTTCCCAAAACATTCAGTACTTC.

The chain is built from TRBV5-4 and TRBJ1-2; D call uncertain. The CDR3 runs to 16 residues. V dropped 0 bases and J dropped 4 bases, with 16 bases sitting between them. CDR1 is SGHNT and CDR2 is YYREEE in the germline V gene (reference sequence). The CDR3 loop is CASSLGGRTLTYGYTF. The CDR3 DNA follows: TGTGCCAGCAGCTTGGGAGGACGGACCCTAACCTATGGCTACACCTTC.

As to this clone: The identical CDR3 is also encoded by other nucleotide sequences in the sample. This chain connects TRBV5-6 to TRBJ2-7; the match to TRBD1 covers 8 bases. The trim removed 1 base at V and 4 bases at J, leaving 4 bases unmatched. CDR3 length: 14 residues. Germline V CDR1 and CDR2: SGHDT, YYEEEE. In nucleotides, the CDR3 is TGTGCCAGCAGCTTGCGACAGGGGTATTACGAGCAGTACTTC. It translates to CASSLRQGYYEQYF.

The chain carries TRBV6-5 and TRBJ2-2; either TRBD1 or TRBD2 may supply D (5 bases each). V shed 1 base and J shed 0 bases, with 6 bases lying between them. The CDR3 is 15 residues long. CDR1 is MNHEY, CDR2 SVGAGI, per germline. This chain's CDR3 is CASSYWGSNTGELFF. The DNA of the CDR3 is TGTGCCAGCAGTTACTGGGGGTCGAACACCGGGGAGCTGTTTTTT.

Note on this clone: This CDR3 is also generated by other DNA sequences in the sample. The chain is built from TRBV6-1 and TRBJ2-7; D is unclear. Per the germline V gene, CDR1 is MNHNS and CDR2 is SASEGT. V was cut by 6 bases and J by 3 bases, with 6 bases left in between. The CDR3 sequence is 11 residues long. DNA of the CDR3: TGTGCCAGCAGCAACAGCTACGAGCAGTACTTC. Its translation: CASSNSYEQYF.

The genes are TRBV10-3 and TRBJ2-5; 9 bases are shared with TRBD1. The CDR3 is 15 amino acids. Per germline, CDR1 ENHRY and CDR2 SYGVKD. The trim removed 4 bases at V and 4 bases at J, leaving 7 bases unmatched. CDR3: CAISGGTGKGETQYF. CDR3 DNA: TGTGCCATCAGTGGAGGGACAGGGAAAGGAGAGACCCAGTACTTC.

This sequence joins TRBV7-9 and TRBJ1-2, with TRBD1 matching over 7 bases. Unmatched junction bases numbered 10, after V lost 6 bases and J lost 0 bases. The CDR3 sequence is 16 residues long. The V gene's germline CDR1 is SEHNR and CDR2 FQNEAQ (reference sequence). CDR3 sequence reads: CASSFTGVSPNYGYTF. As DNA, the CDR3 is TGTGCCAGCAGTTTTACAGGGGTTTCTCCTAACTATGGCTACACCTTC.

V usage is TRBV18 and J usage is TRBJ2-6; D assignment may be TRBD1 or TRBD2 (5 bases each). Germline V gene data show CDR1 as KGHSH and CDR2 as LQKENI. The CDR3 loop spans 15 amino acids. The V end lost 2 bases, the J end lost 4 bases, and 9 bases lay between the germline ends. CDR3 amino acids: CASSPEGSGANVLTF. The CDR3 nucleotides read TGTGCCAGCTCACCAGAGGGGTCCGGGGCCAACGTCCTGACTTTC.

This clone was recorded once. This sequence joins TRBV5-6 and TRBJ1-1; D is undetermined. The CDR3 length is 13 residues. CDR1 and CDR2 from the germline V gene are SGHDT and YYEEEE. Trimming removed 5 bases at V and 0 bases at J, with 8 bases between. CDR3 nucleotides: TGTGCCAGCAGGAAAAGAATGAACACTGAAGCTTTCTTT. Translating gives CASRKRMNTEAFF.

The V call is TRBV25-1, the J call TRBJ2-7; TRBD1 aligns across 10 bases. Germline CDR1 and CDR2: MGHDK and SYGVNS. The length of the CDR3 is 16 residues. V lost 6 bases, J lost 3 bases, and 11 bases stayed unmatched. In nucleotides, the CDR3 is TGTGCCAGCAGCAAACTGGGGACAGGGGAAGGCTACGAGCAGTACTTC. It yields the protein CASSKLGTGEGYEQYF.

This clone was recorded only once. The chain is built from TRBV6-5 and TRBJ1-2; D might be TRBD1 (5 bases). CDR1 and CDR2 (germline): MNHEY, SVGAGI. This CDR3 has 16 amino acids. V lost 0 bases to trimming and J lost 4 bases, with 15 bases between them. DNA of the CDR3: TGTGCCAGCAGTTACTCGCCGGGGCTTGGAGGCTATGGCTACACCTTC. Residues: CASSYSPGLGGYGYTF.

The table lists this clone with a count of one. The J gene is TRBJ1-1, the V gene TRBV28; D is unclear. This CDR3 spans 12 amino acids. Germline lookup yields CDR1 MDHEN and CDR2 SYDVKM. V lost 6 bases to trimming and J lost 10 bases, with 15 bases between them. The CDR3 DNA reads TGTGCCAGCAGCTCCACGTGGGCTACAGCTTTCTTT. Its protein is CASSSTWATAFF.

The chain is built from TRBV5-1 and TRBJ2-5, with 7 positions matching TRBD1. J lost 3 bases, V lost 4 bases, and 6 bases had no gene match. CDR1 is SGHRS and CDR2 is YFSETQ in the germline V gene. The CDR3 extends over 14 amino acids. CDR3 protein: CASSRGQKEETQYF. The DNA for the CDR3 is TGCGCCAGCAGCAGGGGACAGAAGGAAGAGACCCAGTACTTC.

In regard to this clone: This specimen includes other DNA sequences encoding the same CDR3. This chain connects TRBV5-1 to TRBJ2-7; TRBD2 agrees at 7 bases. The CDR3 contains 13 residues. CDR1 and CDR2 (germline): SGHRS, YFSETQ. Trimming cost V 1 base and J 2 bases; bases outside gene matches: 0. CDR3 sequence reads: CASSLSGAYEQYF. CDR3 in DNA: TGCGCCAGCAGCTTGAGCGGGGCCTACGAGCAGTACTTC.

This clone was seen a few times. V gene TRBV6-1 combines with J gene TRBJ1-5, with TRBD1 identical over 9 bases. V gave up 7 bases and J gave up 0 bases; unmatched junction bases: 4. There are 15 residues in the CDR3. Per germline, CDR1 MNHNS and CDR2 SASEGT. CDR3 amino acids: CASTRTGDSNQPQHF. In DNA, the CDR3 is TGTGCCAGCACCCGGACAGGGGATAGCAATCAGCCCCAGCATTTT.

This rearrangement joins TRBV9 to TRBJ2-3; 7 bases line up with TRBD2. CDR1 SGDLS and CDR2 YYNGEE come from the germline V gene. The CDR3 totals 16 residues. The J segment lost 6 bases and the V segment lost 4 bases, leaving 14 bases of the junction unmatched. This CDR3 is CASSPPGLPLLDTQYF. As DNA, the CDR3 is TGTGCCAGCAGCCCCCCGGGACTACCCCTCCTGGATACGCAGTATTTT.

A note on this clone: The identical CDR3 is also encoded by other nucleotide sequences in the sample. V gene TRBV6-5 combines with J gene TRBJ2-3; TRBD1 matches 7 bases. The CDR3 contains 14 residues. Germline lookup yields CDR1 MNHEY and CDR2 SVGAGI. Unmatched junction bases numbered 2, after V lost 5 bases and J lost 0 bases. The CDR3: CASSRDRSTDTQYF. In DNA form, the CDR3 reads TGTGCCAGCAGTCGGGACAGAAGCACAGATACGCAGTATTTT.

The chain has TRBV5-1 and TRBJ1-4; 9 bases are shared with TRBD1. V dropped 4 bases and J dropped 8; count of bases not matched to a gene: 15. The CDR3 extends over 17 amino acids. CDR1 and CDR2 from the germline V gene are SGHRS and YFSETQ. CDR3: CASSPSRDREFAEKLFF. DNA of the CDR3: TGCGCCAGCAGCCCGTCCCGGGACAGGGAATTCGCGGAAAAACTGTTTTTT.

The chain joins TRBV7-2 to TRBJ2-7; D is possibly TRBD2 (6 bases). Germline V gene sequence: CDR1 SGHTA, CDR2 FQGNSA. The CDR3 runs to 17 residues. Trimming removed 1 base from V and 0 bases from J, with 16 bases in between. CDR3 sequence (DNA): TGTGCCAGCAGCTTAGATGTGGTTAGCGGCAGCTCCTACGAGCAGTACTTC. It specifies CASSLDVVSGSSYEQYF.

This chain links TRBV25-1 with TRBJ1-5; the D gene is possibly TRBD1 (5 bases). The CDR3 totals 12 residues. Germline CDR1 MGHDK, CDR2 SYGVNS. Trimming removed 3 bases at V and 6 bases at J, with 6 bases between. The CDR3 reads CASSEGTQPQHF. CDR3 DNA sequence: TGTGCCAGCAGTGAGGGGACTCAGCCCCAGCATTTT.

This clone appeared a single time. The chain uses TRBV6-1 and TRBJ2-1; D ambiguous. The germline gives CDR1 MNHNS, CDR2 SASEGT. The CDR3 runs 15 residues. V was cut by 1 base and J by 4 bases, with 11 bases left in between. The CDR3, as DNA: TGTGCCAGCAGTGAAGTCGTCAATCGGTACAATGAGCAGTTCTTC. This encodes CASSEVVNRYNEQFF.

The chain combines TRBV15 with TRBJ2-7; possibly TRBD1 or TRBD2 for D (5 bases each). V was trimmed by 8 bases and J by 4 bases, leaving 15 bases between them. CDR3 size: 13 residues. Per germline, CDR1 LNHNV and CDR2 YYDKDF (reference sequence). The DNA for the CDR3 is TGTGCCACCCGGCCTAGTGGGGGATACGAGCAGTACTTC. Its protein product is CATRPSGGYEQYF. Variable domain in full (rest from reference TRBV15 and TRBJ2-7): DAMVIQNPRYQVTQFGKPVTLSCSQTLNHNVMYWYQQKSSQAPKLLFHYYDKDFNNEADTPDNFQSRRPNTSFCFLDIRSPGLGDTAMYLCATRPSGGYEQYFGPGTRLTVT.

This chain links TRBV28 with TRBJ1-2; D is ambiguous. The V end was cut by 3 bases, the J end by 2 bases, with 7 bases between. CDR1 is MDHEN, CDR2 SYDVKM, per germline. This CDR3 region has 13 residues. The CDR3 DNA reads TGTGCCAGCAGTTTTGTCGTGAACTATGGCTACACCTTC. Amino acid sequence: CASSFVVNYGYTF.